The 20 T cell receptor beta chains below come from one sample, sequenced in a study of blood T cell repertoires in COVID-19. Method: immunoSEQ multiplex PCR; TCRdb's copy keeps in-frame clones and lacks some. The data hold roughly 35,000 clones, with around 73% observed a single time. Material for sequencing was peripheral blood. These receptors were taken from a man older than 75 with acute or convalescent COVID-19.

The chain uses TRBV6-5 and TRBJ2-1, with D possibly matching TRBD2 (5 bases). V was pared by 4 bases and J by 8 bases, with 15 bases between. This CDR3 is 14 amino acids long. The germline V gene encodes CDR1 MNHEY and CDR2 SVGAGI. Written as DNA, the CDR3 is TGTGCCAGCAGTTTTCGGACTGAGTGGGATGAGCAGTTCTTC. It specifies CASSFRTEWDEQFF.

The genes are TRBV5-6 and TRBJ1-6; 9 bases agree with TRBD1. The CDR3 is 15 residues long. CDR1 SGHDT and CDR2 YYEEEE come from the germline V gene. V shed 3 bases, J shed 8 bases, and the junction held 6 bases outside the gene matches. The CDR3 coding sequence is TGTGCCAGCAGCTCTACAGGGGGCTGGGATTCACCCCTCCACTTT. As protein: CASSSTGGWDSPLHF.

The V and J genes are TRBV5-4 and TRBJ2-1, with 15 bases matching TRBD2. The CDR3 consists of 15 residues. V shed 4 bases and J 12 bases; nucleotides not matched to a gene: 8. Germline-derived CDR1 and CDR2 are SGHNT and YYREEE (reference sequence). The CDR3 coding sequence is TGTGCCAGCAGCCCTGGACTAGCGGGGGGGCCAGGGCAGTTCTTC. As protein: CASSPGLAGGPGQFF. Together with reference TRBV5-4 and TRBJ2-1, the CDR3 gives the full variable domain: ETGVTQSPTHLIKTRGQQVTLRCSSQSGHNTVSWYQQALGQGPQFIFQYYREEENGRGNFPPRFSGLQFPNYSSELNVNALELDDSALYLCASSPGLAGGPGQFFGPGTRLTVL.

This CDR3 is CASSSRLQGLGYGYTF. CDR3 nucleotide sequence: TGTGCCAGCAGTTCACGTTTACAGGGGTTAGGCTATGGCTACACCTTC. The gene calls are TRBV27 and TRBJ1-2; 7 bases map to TRBD1. The CDR3 totals 16 residues. Losses at the gene ends were 4 bases for V and 4 bases for J; bases not matched to a gene: 12. The germline gives CDR1 MNHEY, CDR2 SMNVEV (reference sequence).

This rearrangement joins TRBV10-3 to TRBJ1-5; perhaps TRBD1 as D (5 bases). With 4 bases removed from V and 0 bases from J, the gap between germline ends came to 10 bases. The CDR3 totals 15 residues. Germline V gives CDR1 ENHRY, CDR2 SYGVKD. The DNA of the CDR3 is TGTGCCATCAGTGCCGACAGCTATAGCAATCAGCCCCAGCATTTT. It translates to CAISADSYSNQPQHF.

V is TRBV1 and J is TRBJ2-3; TRBD1 is the table's D call, not checked against the DNA. TRBV1 is a documented pseudogene. The CDR3 is 14 amino acids. In DNA form, the CDR3 reads TGCACCAGCAGGCACAGGGGCTGCACAGATACGCAGTATTTT. Residues: CTSRHRGCTDTQYF.

Only a few counts were recorded for this clone. The chain links TRBV27 to TRBJ1-2; 7 nucleotides match TRBD1. Germline CDR1 is MNHEY and CDR2 is SMNVEV (reference sequence). There are 15 residues in the CDR3. V trimming: 7 bases; J trimming: 0 bases; junction bases outside the gene matches: 8. The CDR3 reads CASKSRDRANYGYTF. Here the CDR3 DNA reads TGTGCCAGCAAGTCCCGGGACAGAGCTAACTATGGCTACACCTTC.

The genes are TRBV19 and TRBJ1-2; 10 nucleotides match TRBD1. J lost 4 bases, V lost 7 bases, and 15 bases had no gene match. The CDR3 has 17 amino acids. Germline V gives CDR1 LNHDA, CDR2 SQIVND (reference sequence). DNA of the CDR3: TGTGCCAGTACCCTCGGACAGGGGGACGGAGCGCTCTATGGCTACACCTTC. Its translation is CASTLGQGDGALYGYTF.

This chain uses TRBV29-1 with TRBJ1-2, with 7 bases that match TRBD1. V lost 6 bases to trimming and J lost 6 bases; unmatched junction nucleotides: 10. The CDR3 is 13 residues long. CDR1 is SQVTM and CDR2 is ANQGSEA in the germline V gene. The CDR3 region has the DNA TGCAGCGTGACAGGGCTAGGGGATCATGGCTACACCTTC. It codes for CSVTGLGDHGYTF.

This clone came up once. This chain links TRBV5-4 with TRBJ1-1; D unclear. In germline, CDR1 is SGHNT, CDR2 YYREEE (reference sequence). This CDR3 has 16 residues. V lost 4 bases to trimming and J lost 1 base, with 17 bases between them. CDR3 coding DNA: TGTGCCAGCAGCACGGGAACAGACCTTAAGAACACTGAAGCTTTCTTT. This gives the protein CASSTGTDLKNTEAFF.

The V gene is TRBV7-9, the J gene TRBJ2-7, with 10 bases identical to TRBD1. CDR3 length: 14 amino acids. V lost 5 bases, J lost 6 bases, and 7 bases stayed unmatched. From germline, CDR1 is SEHNR and CDR2 FQNEAQ (reference sequence). The CDR3 DNA reads as TGTGCCAGCAGCCGGACAGGGGGAAAGGGCGAGCAGTACTTC. As protein: CASSRTGGKGEQYF.

The chain couples TRBV6-5 to TRBJ1-5; TRBD1 matches 12 bases. Trimming removed 6 bases from V and 6 bases from J; junction bases left unmatched: 6. CDR1 is MNHEY, CDR2 SVGAGI, per germline. The CDR3 is made up of 15 amino acids. The CDR3 region has the DNA TGTGCCAGCAGGTCGGGACAGGGGGCAGGTCAGCCCCAGCATTTT. Protein sequence: CASRSGQGAGQPQHF.

This clone was recorded a few times. This rearrangement joins TRBV7-9 to TRBJ1-2; maybe TRBD1 (5 bases). From germline, CDR1 is SEHNR and CDR2 FQNEAQ (reference sequence). There are 14 residues in the CDR3. Trimming pared 1 base from V and 6 bases from J, leaving 12 bases between. The CDR3 here is CASSLESRADGYTF. The CDR3 DNA reads TGTGCCAGCAGCTTAGAGAGCAGGGCGGATGGCTACACCTTC. Complete variable domain (other parts from reference TRBV7-9 and TRBJ1-2): DTGVSQNPRHKITKRGQNVTFRCDPISEHNRLYWYRQTLGQGPEFLTYFQNEAQLEKSRLLSDRFSAERPKGSFSTLEIQRTEQGDSAMYLCASSLESRADGYTFGSGTRLTVV.

This clone was detected only once. The CDR3 bases are TGTGCCAGCAGCCCGGGGGACTATGGCTACACCTTC. Translation: CASSPGDYGYTF. V usage is TRBV14 and J usage is TRBJ1-2; possible D gene TRBD1, 5 bases. This CDR3 contains 12 residues. The V gene's germline CDR1 is SGHDN and CDR2 FVKESK. V lost 4 bases and J lost 3, with 6 bases in between.

This chain connects TRBV6-1 to TRBJ2-5; perhaps TRBD2 as D (6 bases). Germline loops: CDR1 MNHNS, CDR2 SASEGT. V was shortened by 0 bases and J by 5 bases, with 13 bases between the two germline ends. This CDR3 has 15 amino acids. The CDR3 spells CASSEAGWGRETQYF. CDR3 nucleotide sequence: TGTGCCAGCAGTGAAGCGGGGTGGGGGAGGGAGACCCAGTACTTC.

The chain carries TRBV18 and TRBJ1-5; 7 bases agree with TRBD1. The ends lost 6 bases at V and 6 bases at J; junction bases unmatched: 14. The CDR3 runs to 16 residues. Germline-derived CDR1 and CDR2 are KGHSH and LQKENI. The CDR3 DNA reads TGTGCCAGCTCCTCCGCCCAGGGGGAAGTAAGTCAGCCCCAGCATTTT. Translated: CASSSAQGEVSQPQHF.

The chain combines TRBV5-6 with TRBJ1-2, with 7 nucleotides matching TRBD1. Trimming removed 4 bases from V and 2 bases from J; junction bases left unmatched: 2. The CDR3 loop spans 13 amino acids. CDR1 is SGHDT, CDR2 YYEEEE, per germline. CDR3 sequence: CASSQDRNYGYTF. The CDR3 coding sequence is TGTGCCAGCAGCCAGGACAGGAACTATGGCTACACCTTC.

This chain joins TRBV20-1 and TRBJ2-1, with D possibly being TRBD1 (6 bases). Germline V gives CDR1 DFQATT, CDR2 SNEGSKA (reference sequence). Trimming removed 3 bases at V and 8 bases at J, with 11 bases between. There are 12 residues in the CDR3. Written as DNA, the CDR3 is TGCAGTGCTAGTGATACAGGGTATGAGCAGTTCTTC. Protein product: CSASDTGYEQFF.

This rearrangement joins TRBV30 to TRBJ1-5, with no clear D. CDR1 and CDR2 (germline): GTSNPN, SVGIG (reference sequence). The CDR3 extends over 12 amino acids. Trimming cost V 1 base and J 14 bases, with 15 bases left between them. The CDR3, as DNA: TGTGCCTGGAGTGATAGTCGGGGAGGCAAGCATTTT. As protein: CAWSDSRGGKHF.

By proportion, this clone is medium-sized. The gene calls are TRBV5-1 and TRBJ2-2; D remains ambiguous. Germline CDR1 reads SGHRS; CDR2 reads YFSETQ. Between the trimmed V and J ends, which lost 0 bases and 0 bases, there was a span of 9 bases. The CDR3 is made up of 16 amino acids. This CDR3 is CASSLGVLANTGELFF. The CDR3 DNA sequence: TGCGCCAGCAGCTTGGGAGTCCTCGCGAACACCGGGGAGCTGTTTTTT.